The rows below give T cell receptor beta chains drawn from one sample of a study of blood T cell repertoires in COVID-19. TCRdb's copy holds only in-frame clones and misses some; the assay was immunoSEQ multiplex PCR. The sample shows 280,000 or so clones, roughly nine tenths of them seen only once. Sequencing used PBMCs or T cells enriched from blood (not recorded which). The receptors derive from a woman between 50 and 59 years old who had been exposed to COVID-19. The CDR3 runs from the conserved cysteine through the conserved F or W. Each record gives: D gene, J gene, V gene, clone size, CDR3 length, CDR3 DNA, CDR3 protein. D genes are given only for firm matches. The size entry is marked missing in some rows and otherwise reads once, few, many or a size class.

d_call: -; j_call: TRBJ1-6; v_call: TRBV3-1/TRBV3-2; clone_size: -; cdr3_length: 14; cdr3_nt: TGTGCCAGCAGCGAGGAGAGTTATAATTCACCCCTCCACTTT; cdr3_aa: CASSEESYNSPLHF
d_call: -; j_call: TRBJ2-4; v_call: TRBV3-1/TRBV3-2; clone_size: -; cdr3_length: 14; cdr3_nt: TGTGCCAGCAGCCACTCTAGCTCCCCCAACATTCAGTACTTC; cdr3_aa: CASSHSSSPNIQYF
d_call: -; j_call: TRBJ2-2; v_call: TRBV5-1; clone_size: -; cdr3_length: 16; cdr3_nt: TGCGCCAGCAGCTTCACGGGGGGCAGGAATACCGGGGAGCTGTTTTTT; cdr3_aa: CASSFTGGRNTGELFF
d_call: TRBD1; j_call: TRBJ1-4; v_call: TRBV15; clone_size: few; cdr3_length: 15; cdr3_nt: TGTGCCACCAGCAGGCAGGGGGCTAGAGGTGAAAAACTGTTTTTT; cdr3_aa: CATSRQGARGEKLFF
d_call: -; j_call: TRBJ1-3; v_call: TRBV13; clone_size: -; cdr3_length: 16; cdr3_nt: TGTGCCAGCAGCTTAGGCGGAGCGGGGAACGGAAACACCATATATTTT; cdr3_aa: CASSLGGAGNGNTIYF
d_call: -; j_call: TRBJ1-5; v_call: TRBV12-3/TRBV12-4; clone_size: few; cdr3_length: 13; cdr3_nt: TGTGCCAGCAGTCTCCAGGAGGATCAGCCCCAGCATTTT; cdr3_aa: CASSLQEDQPQHF
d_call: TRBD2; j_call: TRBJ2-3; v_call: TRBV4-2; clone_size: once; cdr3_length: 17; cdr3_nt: TGTGCCAGCAGCCAAGTTCTGGCGGGGGGTAGCACAGATACGCAGTATTTT; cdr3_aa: CASSQVLAGGSTDTQYF
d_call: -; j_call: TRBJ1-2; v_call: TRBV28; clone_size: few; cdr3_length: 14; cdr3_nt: TGTGCCAGCAGTTTATCTCTGTCCAGCTATGGCTACACCTTC; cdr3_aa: CASSLSLSSYGYTF
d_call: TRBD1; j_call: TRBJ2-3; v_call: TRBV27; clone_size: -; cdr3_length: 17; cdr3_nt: TGTGCCAGCCAAGTCCGCCCCCAGGGGGCCGGCACAGATACGCAGTATTTT; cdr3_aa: CASQVRPQGAGTDTQYF
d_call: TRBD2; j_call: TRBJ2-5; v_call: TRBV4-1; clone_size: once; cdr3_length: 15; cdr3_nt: TGCGCCAGCAGCCCCGGACTAGCGGCGCAAGAGACCCAGTACTTC; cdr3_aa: CASSPGLAAQETQYF
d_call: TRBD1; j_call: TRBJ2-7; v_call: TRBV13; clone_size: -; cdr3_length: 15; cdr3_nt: TGTGCCAGCAGCTCCCTCGGGACAGGGGAGAACGAGCAGTACTTC; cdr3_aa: CASSSLGTGENEQYF
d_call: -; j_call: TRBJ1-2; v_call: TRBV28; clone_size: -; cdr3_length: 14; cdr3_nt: TGTGCCAGCGACTACGGGGGGGTAGACTATGGCTACACCTTC; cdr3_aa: CASDYGGVDYGYTF
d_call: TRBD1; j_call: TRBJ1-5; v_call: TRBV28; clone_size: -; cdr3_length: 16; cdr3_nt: TGTGCCAGCAGTTCCCAATGGGGGGACAGGGGCCTGCCCCAGCATTTT; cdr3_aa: CASSSQWGDRGLPQHF
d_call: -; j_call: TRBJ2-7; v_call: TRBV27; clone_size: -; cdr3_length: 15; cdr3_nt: TGTGCCAGCAGTTTCCTACAGGGTTTAGCCTACGAGCAGTACTTC; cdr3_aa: CASSFLQGLAYEQYF
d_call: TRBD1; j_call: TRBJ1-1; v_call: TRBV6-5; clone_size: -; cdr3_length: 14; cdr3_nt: TGTGCCAGCAATCCGGGACAGAGGAACACTGAAGCTTTCTTT; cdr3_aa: CASNPGQRNTEAFF
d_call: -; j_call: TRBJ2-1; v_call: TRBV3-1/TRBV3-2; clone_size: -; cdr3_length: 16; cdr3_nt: TGTGCCAGCAGCCAAGATGACAGGACCCTCTACAATGAGCAGTTCTTC; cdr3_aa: CASSQDDRTLYNEQFF
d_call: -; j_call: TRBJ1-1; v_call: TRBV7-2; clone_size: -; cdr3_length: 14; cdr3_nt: TGTGCCAGCAGCGGATCGGGAGTAACCCTTGAAGCTTTCTTT; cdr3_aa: CASSGSGVTLEAFF
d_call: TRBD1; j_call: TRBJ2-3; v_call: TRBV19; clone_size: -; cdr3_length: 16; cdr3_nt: TGTGCCAGTAGTGAGACAGGGGGCTTTGGCACAGATACGCAGTATTTT; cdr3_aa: CASSETGGFGTDTQYF
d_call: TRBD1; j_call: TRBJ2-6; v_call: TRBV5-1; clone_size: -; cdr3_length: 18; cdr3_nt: TGCGCCAGCAGCCGGATCACAGGGGAGCGTTTTGGGGCCAACGTCCTGACTTTC; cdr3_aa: CASSRITGERFGANVLTF
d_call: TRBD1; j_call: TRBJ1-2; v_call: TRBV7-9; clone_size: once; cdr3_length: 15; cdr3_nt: TGTGCCAGCAGTCGGGACGGGACAGCTAACTATGGCTACACCTTC; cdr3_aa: CASSRDGTANYGYTF
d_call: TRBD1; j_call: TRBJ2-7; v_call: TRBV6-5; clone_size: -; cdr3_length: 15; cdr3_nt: TGTGCCAGCAGCCGACCGGACAGGGGCGGGTACGAGCAGTACTTC; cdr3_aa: CASSRPDRGGYEQYF
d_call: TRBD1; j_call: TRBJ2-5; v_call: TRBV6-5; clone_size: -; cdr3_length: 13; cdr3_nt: TGTGCCAGCAGACAGGGGGCAGCGGAGACCCAGTACTTC; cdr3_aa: CASRQGAAETQYF
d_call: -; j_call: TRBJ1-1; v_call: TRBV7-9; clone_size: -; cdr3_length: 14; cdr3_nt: TGTGCCAGCAGCCTCGGACGGGGGAACACTGAAGCTTTCTTT; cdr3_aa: CASSLGRGNTEAFF
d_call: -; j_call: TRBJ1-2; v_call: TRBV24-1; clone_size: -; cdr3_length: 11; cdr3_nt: TGTGCCACCAGGGACAGTCAAGGCTACACCTTC; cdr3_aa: CATRDSQGYTF
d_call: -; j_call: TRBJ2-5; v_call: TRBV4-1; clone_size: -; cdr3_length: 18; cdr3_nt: TGCGCCAGCAGCCAAGGGGGTGGCGGTAGCAGAGGGATCGAGACCCAGTACTTC; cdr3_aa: CASSQGGGGSRGIETQYF
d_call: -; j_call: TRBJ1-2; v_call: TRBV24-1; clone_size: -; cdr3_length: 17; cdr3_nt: TGTGCCACCAGTGATTTGCAAGTCCCTAATCAGGCTTATGGCTACACCTTC; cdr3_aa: CATSDLQVPNQAYGYTF
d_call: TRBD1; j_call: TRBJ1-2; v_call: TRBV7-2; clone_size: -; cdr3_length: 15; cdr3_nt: TGTGCCAGCAGCTACCGGGACAGCACGAACTATGGCTACACCTTC; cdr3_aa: CASSYRDSTNYGYTF
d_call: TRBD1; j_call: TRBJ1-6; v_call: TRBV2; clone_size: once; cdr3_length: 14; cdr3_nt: TGTGCCAGCAGGAGGACAGGGGAGAATTCACCCCTCCACTTT; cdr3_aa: CASRRTGENSPLHF
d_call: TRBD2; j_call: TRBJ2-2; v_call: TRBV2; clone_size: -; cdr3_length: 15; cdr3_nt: TGTGCCAGCAGTGGACTAGCGGGGGTGCCCGGGGAGCTGTTTTTT; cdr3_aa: CASSGLAGVPGELFF
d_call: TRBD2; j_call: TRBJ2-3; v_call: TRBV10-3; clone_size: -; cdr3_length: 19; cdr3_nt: TGTGCCATCAGCCCGCCCGGGACTAGCGGGGGCCTTAGCACAGATACGCAGTATTTT; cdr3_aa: CAISPPGTSGGLSTDTQYF
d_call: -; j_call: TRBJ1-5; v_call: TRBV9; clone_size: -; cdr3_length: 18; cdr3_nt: TGTGCCAGCAGCGTAGTTCTCCCGGGGGGGGGCGCGAATCAGCCCCAGCATTTT; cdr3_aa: CASSVVLPGGGANQPQHF
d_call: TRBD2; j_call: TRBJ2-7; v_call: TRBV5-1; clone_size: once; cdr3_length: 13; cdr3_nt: TGCGCCAGCCAGGGACTAGAGAATAGCGGGCAGTACTTC; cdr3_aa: CASQGLENSGQYF
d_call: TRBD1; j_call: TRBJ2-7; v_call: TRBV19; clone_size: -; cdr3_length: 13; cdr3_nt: TGTGCCAGTGGGAAACAGGGGACGGGCGAGCAGTACTTC; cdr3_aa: CASGKQGTGEQYF
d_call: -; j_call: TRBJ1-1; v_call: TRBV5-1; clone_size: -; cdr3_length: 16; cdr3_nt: TGCGCCAGCAGCTTGTCGGGGGTAGGAATGAACACTGAAGCTTTCTTT; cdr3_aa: CASSLSGVGMNTEAFF
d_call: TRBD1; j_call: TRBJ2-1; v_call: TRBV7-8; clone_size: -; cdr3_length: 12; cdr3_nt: TGTGCCAGCAGGGGACAGGGCGCTGAGCAGTTCTTC; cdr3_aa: CASRGQGAEQFF
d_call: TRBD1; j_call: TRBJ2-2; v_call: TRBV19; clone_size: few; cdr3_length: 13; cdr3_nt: TGTGCCAGTAGGGACAGGGTATCTGGGGAGCTGTTTTTT; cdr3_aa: CASRDRVSGELFF
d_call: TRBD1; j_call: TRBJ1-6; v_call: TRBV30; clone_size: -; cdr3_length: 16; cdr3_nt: TGTGCCTGGAAATGGCAGGGGGAATTCTTCTCTTCACCCCTCCACTTT; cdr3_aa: CAWKWQGEFFSSPLHF
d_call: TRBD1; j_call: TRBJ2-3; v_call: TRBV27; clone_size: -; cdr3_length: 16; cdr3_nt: TGTGCCAGCAGTTTTAGACAGGGGGCGAGCACAGATACGCAGTATTTT; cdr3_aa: CASSFRQGASTDTQYF
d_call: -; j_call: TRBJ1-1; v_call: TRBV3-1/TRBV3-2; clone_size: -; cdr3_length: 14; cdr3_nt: TGTGCCAGCAGCCAAGTGGCGGCTGGGACTGAAGCTTTCTTT; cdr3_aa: CASSQVAAGTEAFF
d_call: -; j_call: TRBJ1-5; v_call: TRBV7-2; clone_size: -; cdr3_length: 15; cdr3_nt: TGTGCCAGCAGCGTAGCGACGACAGGCAATCAGCCCCAGCATTTT; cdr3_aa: CASSVATTGNQPQHF
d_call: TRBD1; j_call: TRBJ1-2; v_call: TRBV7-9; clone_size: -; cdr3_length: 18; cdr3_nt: TGTGCCAGCAACCTTGAATCCACCGGGACAGGGGGCAACTATGGCTACACCTTC; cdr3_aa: CASNLESTGTGGNYGYTF
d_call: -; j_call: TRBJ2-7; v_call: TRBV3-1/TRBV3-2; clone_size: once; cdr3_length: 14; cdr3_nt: TGTGCCAGCAGCCTCTTTCAGGGCCGGCGCGAGCAGTACTTC; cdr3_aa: CASSLFQGRREQYF
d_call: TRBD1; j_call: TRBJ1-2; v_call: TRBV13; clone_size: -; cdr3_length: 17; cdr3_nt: TGTGCCAGCAGCTTAGGGGTCGGGGGGGACAGAATAAATGGCTACACCTTC; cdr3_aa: CASSLGVGGDRINGYTF
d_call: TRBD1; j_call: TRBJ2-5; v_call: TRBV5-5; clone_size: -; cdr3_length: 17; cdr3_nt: TGTGCCAGCAGCTTAGTAAGGGACAGGGGGCGCGGGGAGACCCAGTACTTC; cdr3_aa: CASSLVRDRGRGETQYF
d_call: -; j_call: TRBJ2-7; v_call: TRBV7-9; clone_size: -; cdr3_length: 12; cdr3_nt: TGTGCCAGCTCCAGTCGGGGCTACGAGCAGTACTTC; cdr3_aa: CASSSRGYEQYF
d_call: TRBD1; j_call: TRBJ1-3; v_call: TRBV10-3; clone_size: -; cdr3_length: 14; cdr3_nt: TGTGCCATCAGTAGGACAGGCGAGGGAAACACCATATATTTT; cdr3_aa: CAISRTGEGNTIYF
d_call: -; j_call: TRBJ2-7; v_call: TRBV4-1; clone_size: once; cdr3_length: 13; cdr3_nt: TGCGCCAGCAGCCCACCTTTCGGGTACGAGCAGTACTTC; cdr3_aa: CASSPPFGYEQYF
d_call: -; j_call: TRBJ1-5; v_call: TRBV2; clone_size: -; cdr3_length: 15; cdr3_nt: TGTGCCAGCAGTACAACCTGGGGGGGGACCCAGCCCCAGCATTTT; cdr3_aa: CASSTTWGGTQPQHF
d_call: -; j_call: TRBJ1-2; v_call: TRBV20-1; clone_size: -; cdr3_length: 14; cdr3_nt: TGCAGTGCTATTGAGTGGGGGCAGGGGACGCGCTACACCTTC; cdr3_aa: CSAIEWGQGTRYTF
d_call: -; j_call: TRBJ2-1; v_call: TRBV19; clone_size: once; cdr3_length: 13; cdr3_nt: TGTGCCAGCGGTTTAGGGGTCTACAATGAGCAGTTCTTC; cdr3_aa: CASGLGVYNEQFF
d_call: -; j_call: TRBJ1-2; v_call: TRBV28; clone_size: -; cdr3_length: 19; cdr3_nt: TGTGCCAGCAGCCCTTCCCAATTCGGACAGAACCGCCTACCCTATGGCTACACCTTC; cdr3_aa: CASSPSQFGQNRLPYGYTF
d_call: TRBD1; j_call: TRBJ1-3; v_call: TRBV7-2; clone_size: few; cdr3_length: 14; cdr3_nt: TGTGCCAGCAGCACGGGACAGGGGAGAAACACCATATATTTT; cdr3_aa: CASSTGQGRNTIYF
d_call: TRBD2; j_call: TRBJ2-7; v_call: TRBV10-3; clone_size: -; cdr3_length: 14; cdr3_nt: TGTGCCATCAGGGGACTAGCGGGGTATCAGGAGCAGTACTTC; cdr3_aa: CAIRGLAGYQEQYF
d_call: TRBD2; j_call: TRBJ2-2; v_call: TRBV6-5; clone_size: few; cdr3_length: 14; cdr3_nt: TGTGCCATCGGGACTAGCACAGGCACCGGGGAGCTGTTTTTT; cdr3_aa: CAIGTSTGTGELFF
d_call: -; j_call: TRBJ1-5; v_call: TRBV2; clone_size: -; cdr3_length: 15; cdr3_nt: TGTGCCAGCAGTGAGGGGGGTTCAAGCAATCAGCCCCAGCATTTT; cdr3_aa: CASSEGGSSNQPQHF